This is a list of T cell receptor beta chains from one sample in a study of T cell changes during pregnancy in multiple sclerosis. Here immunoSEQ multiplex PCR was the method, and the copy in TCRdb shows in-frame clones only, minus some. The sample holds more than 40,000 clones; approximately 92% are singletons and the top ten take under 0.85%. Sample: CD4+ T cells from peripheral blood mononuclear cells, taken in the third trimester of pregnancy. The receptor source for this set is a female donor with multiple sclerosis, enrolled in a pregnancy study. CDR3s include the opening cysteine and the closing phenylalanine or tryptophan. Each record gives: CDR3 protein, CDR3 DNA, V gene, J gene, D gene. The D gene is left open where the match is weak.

CASSTGTIPGNTIYF	TGTGCCAGCAGCACCGGGACAATCCCTGGAAACACCATATATTTT	TRBV28	TRBJ1-3	-
CASSLRSAGELFF	TGTGCCAGCAGCTTACGGTCCGCCGGGGAGCTGTTTTTT	TRBV11-2	TRBJ2-2	-
CAWSGDSQNQPQHF	TGTGCCTGGAGTGGGGACAGCCAGAATCAGCCCCAGCATTTT	TRBV30	TRBJ1-5	TRBD1
CASRALRAGELFF	TGTGCTAGCCGCGCATTGAGGGCCGGGGAGCTGTTTTTT	TRBV7-7	TRBJ2-2	-
CASSLVVGRGPDTQYF	TGCGCCAGCAGCTTGGTTGTGGGGCGCGGTCCAGATACGCAGTATTTT	TRBV5-1	TRBJ2-3	-
CASRGAGGALKTFF	TGTGCCAGTAGAGGGGCGGGGGGGGCCCTTAAGACTTTCTTT	TRBV19	TRBJ1-1	-
CASSERSRVPSEQYF	TGTGCCAGCAGTGAAAGGTCCAGGGTCCCTTCCGAGCAGTACTTC	TRBV6-1	TRBJ2-7	-
CASSQDTGGSQPQHF	TGTGCCAGCAGCCAAGATACAGGGGGCTCTCAGCCCCAGCATTTT	TRBV4-2	TRBJ1-5	TRBD1
CASSLPGQYYEQYF	TGTGCCAGCAGTTTGCCGGGACAGTACTACGAGCAGTACTTC	TRBV27	TRBJ2-7	TRBD1
CASSLTSGFSYEQYF	TGCGCCAGCAGCCTAACTAGCGGATTCTCCTACGAGCAGTACTTC	TRBV5-1	TRBJ2-7	TRBD2
CASSFGSGTGNTEAFF	TGCGCCAGCAGCTTTGGCTCCGGGACAGGGAACACTGAAGCTTTCTTT	TRBV5-1	TRBJ1-1	TRBD1
CASSVAGTRNPNYGYTF	TGTGCCAGCAGCGTAGCGGGGACAAGGAACCCTAACTATGGCTACACCTTC	TRBV9	TRBJ1-2	-